This TCR beta chain was recovered during a study of T cells in Graves' hyperthyroidism and ophthalmopathy. Study conclusions and caveats: Blood also held most thyroid clonotypes expanded beyond 0.001. Separating ophthalmopathy from stable hyperthyroidism was achieved by a 13 V-J model.

For this clonotype: As yet, its antigen is unknown.

From RNA transcripts, TCR beta CDR3 regions were amplified. First-round RT-PCR targeting the TCR CDR3 was performed with the HTBI primer set. Using its own MiXCR run on the multiplex PCR reads, TCRdb lists one record per CDR3 protein. This sample carries roughly 720,000 distinct CDR3 sequences, approximately 15% of them seen once, and the ten largest clones take around 16%. An absence of ophthalmopathy progression within 18 months meant stable Graves' hyperthyroidism. Trimming pared 6 bases from V and 0 bases from J, leaving 12 bases between. This CDR3 is built from 15 residues. Germline CDR1 and CDR2: LNHDA and SQIVND (reference sequence).

The sample taken for sequencing was blood. This clonotype was obtained from a man aged 45-60 years with Graves' hyperthyroidism. The gene calls are TRBV19 and TRBJ1-5; maybe TRBD1 (5 bases). As DNA, the CDR3 is TGTGCCAGTAGGGGGGACCGTTATAGCAATCAGCCCCAGCATTTT. Its translation: CASRGDRYSNQPQHF.